One and the same sample provided the 4 T cell receptor beta chains below, sequenced in a study of T-cell memory formation after mild COVID-19. TCRdb reprocessed the 5' RACE reads with MiXCR, giving one entry per CDR3 protein. The profile shows about 180,000 distinct CDR3 sequences, 15% to 20% of them singletons. Sequencing was carried out using PBMCs or a T cell subset sorted from them (not recorded which). These receptors all stem from a man aged 18 to 35 who had mild COVID-19 (a few samples of this study predate the infection). Cell type and time point are not known.

This clonotype was seen a few times. V and J are TRBV4-2 and TRBJ2-6; D not resolved. Per germline, CDR1 LGHNA and CDR2 YNFKEQ. There are 17 residues in the CDR3. The V end was cut by 3 bases, the J end by 0 bases, with 12 bases between. CDR3 loop: CASSHEILGSGANVLTF. The CDR3 nucleotides read TGTGCCAGCAGCCATGAGATATTGGGCTCTGGGGCCAACGTCCTGACTTTC.

In this sample, this clonotype turned up a few times. This sequence joins TRBV6-5 and TRBJ1-5; D is perhaps TRBD1 (5 bases). The germline CDR1 and CDR2 sequences are MNHEY and SVGAGI. This CDR3 is 12 amino acids long. V was trimmed by 11 bases and J by 2 bases, leaving 10 bases between them. The chain's CDR3 is CAGGGGNQPQHF. CDR3 DNA: TGTGCCGGGGGGGGAGGCAATCAGCCCCAGCATTTT.

The table lists this clonotype with a few counts. The CDR3: CASSLGTDEQYF. CDR3 in DNA: TGCGCCAGCAGCTTGGGGACTGACGAGCAGTACTTC. The chain carries TRBV5-1 and TRBJ2-7, with a tentative D call TRBD2 (5 bases). CDR1 is SGHRS and CDR2 is YFSETQ in the germline V gene. The CDR3 is 12 residues long. Trimming pared 0 bases from V and 5 bases from J, leaving 6 bases between.

A few counts support this clonotype. This rearrangement joins TRBV7-2 to TRBJ2-3, with TRBD2 identical over 9 bases. CDR1 is SGHTA, CDR2 FQGNSA, per germline. V gave up 4 bases and J gave up 1 base; unmatched junction bases: 6. The length of the CDR3 is 16 residues. The CDR3 nucleotides read TGTGCCAGCAGCTCGGTAGCGGGGGCCCGCACAGATACGCAGTATTTT. Translated: CASSSVAGARTDTQYF.